The 18 T cell receptor beta chains listed next were all sequenced from one sample in a study of cytomegalovirus exposure and HLA in healthy donors (dated by TCRdb to the late 2010s). Library creation used the immunoSEQ multiplex PCR assay. A mixture of 60 forward primers for TCR Vbeta segments and 13 reverse primers for TCR Jbeta segments was used in the multiplex PCR. Imported from immuneACCESS, the table was reduced by TCRdb to in-frame sequences with V and J called. These copies leave out some clones; in studies compared against another copy, an unresolved V gene accounts for under half, and the cause of the remainder is not known. The sample table holds 150,000 to 200,000 clones, of which around 84% were seen once. Together, the top ten hold nearly 6.5% of the sample. The sample consisted of PBMCs. These receptors all come from a man aged 50 to 60 in good health and CMV-seropositive.

The chain joins TRBV7-9 to TRBJ1-4; 8 bases map to TRBD1. CDR1 is SEHNR and CDR2 is FQNEAQ in the germline V gene (reference sequence). The CDR3 runs 16 residues. The J segment lost 2 bases and the V segment lost 6 bases, leaving 8 bases of the junction unmatched. The CDR3 is CASSTGQGTTNEKLFF. The CDR3 nucleotides are TGTGCCAGCAGTACCGGACAGGGAACGACTAATGAAAAACTGTTTTTT.

The chain combines TRBV27 with TRBJ2-1, with 10 bases that match TRBD1. The CDR3 has 16 amino acids. Trimming at V came to 3 bases and at J to 4 bases, leaving 6 bases not matched to a gene. CDR1 is MNHEY, CDR2 SMNVEV, per germline (reference sequence). Here the CDR3 reads CASSFLTGGAYNEQFF. CDR3 coding DNA: TGTGCCAGCAGTTTCCTGACAGGGGGCGCGTACAATGAGCAGTTCTTC.

The chain carries TRBV6-4 and TRBJ2-3; D gene unclear. This CDR3 has 14 residues. V was shortened by 6 bases and J by 2 bases, with 12 bases between the two germline ends. Germline-derived CDR1 and CDR2 are MRHNA and SNTAGT. The DNA of the CDR3 is TGTGCCAGCAGATACGATCTATCCACAGATACGCAGTATTTT. It translates to CASRYDLSTDTQYF.

The chain has TRBV5-4 and TRBJ2-1, with 9 bases aligning to TRBD2. The CDR3 covers 15 residues. CDR1 is SGHNT, CDR2 YYREEE, per germline (reference sequence). With V trimmed by 0 bases and J by 4 bases, 2 bases remained unmatched. The CDR3 DNA sequence: TGTGCCAGCAGCTTGGGCGGGAGGGCTTACAATGAGCAGTTCTTC. Its protein product is CASSLGGRAYNEQFF. Drawing the rest from reference TRBV5-4 and TRBJ2-1, the complete variable domain is ETGVTQSPTHLIKTRGQQVTLRCSSQSGHNTVSWYQQALGQGPQFIFQYYREEENGRGNFPPRFSGLQFPNYSSELNVNALELDDSALYLCASSLGGRAYNEQFFGPGTRLTVL.

The rearrangement joins TRBV2 to TRBJ1-6; TRBD1 agrees at 8 bases. CDR3 size: 16 residues. The germline V gene encodes CDR1 SNHLY and CDR2 FYNNEI. The junction had 8 bases not matched to a gene; V was cut back by 5 bases and J by 5 bases. The CDR3 reads CASSLLSTGDNSPLHF. DNA of the CDR3: TGTGCCAGCAGTCTACTCTCGACAGGGGATAATTCACCCCTCCACTTT.

The rearrangement links TRBV6-6 to TRBJ1-2, with D maybe TRBD1 (5 bases). Germline V CDR1 and CDR2: MNHNY, SVGAGI (reference sequence). The CDR3 is 15 residues long. Trimming removed 0 bases at V and 4 bases at J, with 12 bases between. The CDR3 region has the DNA TGTGCCAGCAGTTACTCGGGGGGAGGGGTCTATGGCTACACCTTC. As protein: CASSYSGGGVYGYTF.

This clone was observed a single time. J is TRBJ1-1 and V is TRBV18, with TRBD1 matching over 8 bases. V lost 5 bases to trimming and J lost 4 bases; unmatched junction nucleotides: 12. This CDR3 has 16 amino acids. Germline lookup yields CDR1 KGHSH and CDR2 LQKENI. The CDR3 bases are TGTGCCAGCTCAACTCCCCAGGGGGCTTATGGCACTGAAGCTTTCTTT. This encodes CASSTPQGAYGTEAFF.

To note about this clone: At one end the junction does not follow the germline gene, possibly because of a read error. This sequence joins TRBV7-7 and TRBJ1-2, with D perhaps TRBD1 (5 bases). Germline values: CDR1 SSHAT, CDR2 FNYEAQ (reference sequence). The CDR3 runs to 15 residues. The CDR3 DNA follows: TGTGCTAGCAGCCCACTCCAATTAACAGGCCCGGGCTACACCTTC. Translated: CASSPLQLTGPGYTF.

V gene TRBV7-3 combines with J gene TRBJ2-1; perhaps TRBD2 as D (6 bases). The CDR3 extends over 15 amino acids. Germline V gene lookup returns CDR1 SGHTA and CDR2 FQGTGA. The V and J ends lost 2 bases and 1 base respectively, with 9 bases between them. CDR3 nucleotide sequence: TGTGCCAGCAGCTTAGATAGCGGTTCCTACAATGAGCAGTTCTTC. Amino acid sequence: CASSLDSGSYNEQFF.

The gene calls are TRBV27 and TRBJ2-3; 7 bases line up with TRBD2. The CDR3 has 16 amino acids. Germline lookup yields CDR1 MNHEY and CDR2 SMNVEV (reference sequence). The V and J ends lost 4 bases and 2 bases, in that order; junction bases with no gene match: 9. The CDR3 DNA reads as TGTGCCAGCAGTTCACTCCCGGGACTACACACAGATACGCAGTATTTT. The encoded protein is CASSSLPGLHTDTQYF.

This clone was counted only a few times. This chain links TRBV2 with TRBJ1-1, with TRBD1 matching over 9 bases. The CDR3 has 16 residues. The V gene end was trimmed by 5 bases and the J gene end by 3 bases; junction bases not matched to a gene: 10. The germline V gene encodes CDR1 SNHLY and CDR2 FYNNEI. The CDR3 here is CASSTPGQGIDTEAFF. The DNA for the CDR3 is TGTGCCAGCAGTACTCCGGGACAGGGAATAGACACTGAAGCTTTCTTT.

The rearrangement links TRBV11-2 to TRBJ1-2; tentatively, D is TRBD1 (5 bases). The germline V gene encodes CDR1 SGHAT and CDR2 FQNNGV. CDR3 length: 15 residues. V was shortened by 0 bases and J by 3 bases, with 11 bases between the two germline ends. This chain's CDR3 is CASSLEAGRHYGYTF. The CDR3 bases are TGTGCCAGCAGCTTAGAGGCAGGGAGGCACTATGGCTACACCTTC.

J is TRBJ1-1 and V is TRBV10-2, with TRBD1 matching over 9 bases. Germline V gene lookup returns CDR1 WSHSY and CDR2 SAAADI. The junction had 6 bases not matched to a gene; V was cut back by 5 bases and J by 5 bases. The CDR3 runs 14 residues. CDR3 in amino acids: CASSYLDRGTEAFF. DNA of the CDR3: TGCGCCAGCAGTTACCTGGACAGGGGAACTGAAGCTTTCTTT.

This clone occurred a few times. The CDR3, as DNA: TGTGCCAGCAGCTTTTTCGGGTCTTTCACGGAGGGCTACACCTTC. Translating gives CASSFFGSFTEGYTF. This chain uses TRBV11-2 with TRBJ1-2; no definite D call. V was shortened by 3 bases and J by 8 bases, with 19 bases between the two germline ends. The CDR3 covers 15 residues. Germline-derived CDR1 and CDR2 are SGHAT and FQNNGV.

This sequence joins TRBV7-2 and TRBJ2-7, with 9 bases lining up with TRBD2. This CDR3 has 15 residues. The V gene's germline CDR1 is SGHTA and CDR2 FQGNSA. The junction had 4 bases not matched to a gene; V was cut back by 2 bases and J by 2 bases. The CDR3 bases are TGTGCCAGCAGCTTACGGGTAGCGGGGGCCTACGAGCAGTACTTC. Translation: CASSLRVAGAYEQYF.

Note on this clone: This sample includes further DNA sequences coding for the same CDR3. This chain uses TRBV5-1 with TRBJ1-4; 11 nucleotides line up with TRBD1. The CDR3 has 15 amino acids. Germline V gene sequence: CDR1 SGHRS, CDR2 YFSETQ. Germline trimming cut 4 bases from V and 5 bases from J; bases unmatched to any gene: 4. CDR3 loop: CASSPGTGGNEKLFF. The CDR3 bases are TGCGCCAGCAGCCCCGGGACAGGGGGAAATGAAAAACTGTTTTTT.

The chain carries TRBV9 and TRBJ2-2, with 9 bases that match TRBD2. The V gene's germline CDR1 is SGDLS and CDR2 YYNGEE. This CDR3 has 16 residues. V shed 0 bases and J 4 bases; nucleotides not matched to a gene: 4. CDR3 loop: CASSVASGGRTGELFF. CDR3 coding DNA: TGTGCCAGCAGCGTAGCCAGCGGGGGGCGCACCGGGGAGCTGTTTTTT.

The V gene is TRBV6-5, the J gene TRBJ2-3, with 10 bases that match TRBD2. The germline CDR1 and CDR2 sequences are MNHEY and SVGAGI. J lost 4 bases, V lost 8 bases, and 6 bases had no gene match. The CDR3 extends over 14 amino acids. This CDR3 reads CASRKRGGSDTQYF. The DNA of the CDR3 is TGTGCCAGCCGAAAGCGGGGGGGCTCAGATACGCAGTATTTT.